Below, 11 T cell receptor beta chains from the same sample are listed, as sequenced in a study of PD-1 blockade in classical Hodgkin lymphoma. The method was immunoSEQ multiplex PCR; TCRdb's version includes in-frame clones alone and lacks a portion of them. This sample has some 13,000 clones, with roughly 87% found just once. No patient escaped relapse after autologous stem cell transplantation, and brentuximab vedotin exposure varied. Source: peripheral blood mononuclear cells (PBMCs), taken at baseline. Receptors were obtained from a human donor with classical Hodgkin lymphoma.

The chain joins TRBV4-1 to TRBJ1-1, with D possibly TRBD1 on 5 matching bases. The CDR3 sequence is 14 residues long. Germline loops: CDR1 MGHRA, CDR2 YSYEKL. Trimming cost V 0 bases and J 9 bases, with 14 bases left between them. The CDR3 nucleotides read TGCGCCAGCAGCCAAGATTCATTGGGGCGTCAAGCTTTCTTT. Translating it yields CASSQDSLGRQAFF.

This chain connects TRBV4-2 to TRBJ1-1, with a possible D match to TRBD1 (5 bases). The CDR3 sequence is 16 residues long. Between the trimmed V and J ends, which lost 0 bases and 5 bases, there was a span of 16 bases. The germline CDR1 and CDR2 sequences are LGHNA and YNFKEQ. CDR3 protein: CASSQDLRGPATEAFF. The CDR3 DNA follows: TGTGCCAGCAGCCAAGATCTAAGGGGCCCCGCGACTGAAGCTTTCTTT.

The gene calls are TRBV5-1 and TRBJ2-3, with D perhaps matching TRBD1 or TRBD2 (5 bases each). The germline V and J ends were trimmed by 1 base and 4 bases, with 10 bases remaining between them. Per germline, CDR1 SGHRS and CDR2 YFSETQ. The CDR3 consists of 14 residues. The CDR3 sequence: CASSLWGSPDTQYF. The CDR3 bases are TGCGCCAGCAGCTTGTGGGGGTCCCCAGATACGCAGTATTTT.

This clone was counted once. The chain links TRBV2 to TRBJ1-4; D remains unclear. The CDR3 runs to 11 residues. Trimming took off 6 bases at V and 12 bases at J, with 11 bases between the two ends. Germline CDR1 is SNHLY and CDR2 is FYNNEI. CDR3 bases: TGTGCCAGCAGGACCTACGAAGAACTGTTTTTT. It is translated as CASRTYEELFF.

The chain recombines TRBV9 with TRBJ1-1; unclear D gene. The germline V gene has CDR1 SGDLS and CDR2 YYNGEE. The V end was cut by 2 bases, the J end by 0 bases, with 8 bases between. The length of the CDR3 is 14 residues. DNA for the CDR3: TGTGCCAGCAGCGTCGGTCCGGTGAACACTGAAGCTTTCTTT. This codes for CASSVGPVNTEAFF.

The chain recombines TRBV5-1 with TRBJ1-3, with D unresolved. The V end lost 1 base, the J end lost 2 bases, and 10 bases lay between the germline ends. The V gene's germline CDR1 is SGHRS and CDR2 YFSETQ. The CDR3 consists of 15 residues. The CDR3 region has the DNA TGCGCCAGCAGCTTGTCGGCAGCAACTGGAAACACCATATATTTT. Its protein product is CASSLSAATGNTIYF.

The chain uses TRBV5-1 and TRBJ2-7; maybe TRBD2 (5 bases). Germline V lookup: CDR1 SGHRS, CDR2 YFSETQ. V lost 1 base, J lost 3 bases, and 8 bases lay in between. CDR3 length: 13 residues. The CDR3 loop is CASSLLGDYEQYF. The CDR3 DNA reads TGCGCCAGCAGCTTGCTCGGGGACTACGAGCAGTACTTC.

The chain joins TRBV19 to TRBJ1-2; 10 bases match TRBD1. CDR1 and CDR2 (germline): LNHDA, SQIVND (reference sequence). V dropped 7 bases and J dropped 5; count of bases not matched to a gene: 13. CDR3 length: 16 amino acids. Written as DNA, the CDR3 is TGTGCCAGTATCCCCAGCGGGACAGGGGAAGCGTATGGCTACACCTTC. It specifies CASIPSGTGEAYGYTF.

This rearrangement joins TRBV27 to TRBJ2-3; TRBD1 matches at 8 bases. Germline V gene lookup returns CDR1 MNHEY and CDR2 SMNVEV (reference sequence). V lost 5 bases to trimming and J lost 1 base; unmatched junction nucleotides: 11. This CDR3 has 17 residues. CDR3 residues: CASSNARQGIGTDTQYF. The DNA for the CDR3 is TGTGCCAGCAGTAACGCCCGACAGGGGATCGGCACAGATACGCAGTATTTT.

The V gene is TRBV7-8, the J gene TRBJ1-2; D is undetermined. Germline V gene lookup returns CDR1 SGHVS and CDR2 FQNEAQ. This CDR3 is built from 13 residues. Trimming took 2 bases from V and 2 from J, leaving 6 bases between them. CDR3 in amino acids: CASSLRSNYGYTF. The CDR3 coding sequence is TGTGCCAGCAGCTTACGCAGCAACTATGGCTACACCTTC.

This clone was counted between two and nine times. This chain connects TRBV2 to TRBJ2-1; 7 bases are shared with TRBD2. This CDR3 has 15 residues. In germline, CDR1 is SNHLY, CDR2 FYNNEI. V lost 9 bases and J lost 8; bases outside the gene matches: 16. CDR3 in amino acids: CARSRRAGVVHEQFF. CDR3 bases: TGTGCCAGGAGTCGACGCGCGGGAGTAGTCCATGAGCAGTTCTTC.